Below, one T cell receptor beta chain is given with its context. Its target is not known. The source of the sample is a study of cytomegalovirus exposure and HLA in healthy donors. Both 60 Vbeta primers and 13 Jbeta primers went into the PCR. Some clones are missing from TCRdb's copy, which holds only in-frame ones; the method was immunoSEQ multiplex PCR. Among around 190,000 clones listed, 70% to 85% were seen once. Regarding the study as a whole: Researchers reported that a few CMV-associated chains were confirmed in vitro as CMV antigen-specific.

Germline CDR1 and CDR2: GTSNPN and SVGIG (reference sequence). The CDR3 is 13 residues long. Trimming removed 3 bases from V and 5 bases from J; junction bases left unmatched: 6. The sequence came from a girl aged 2 to 10 in good health and CMV-seropositive. This chain uses TRBV30 with TRBJ1-2, with 7 bases fitting TRBD1. Input material: PBMCs. Here the CDR3 reads CAWSSGQLYGYTF. The CDR3 bases are TGTGCCTGGAGCTCGGGACAGCTTTATGGCTACACCTTC.